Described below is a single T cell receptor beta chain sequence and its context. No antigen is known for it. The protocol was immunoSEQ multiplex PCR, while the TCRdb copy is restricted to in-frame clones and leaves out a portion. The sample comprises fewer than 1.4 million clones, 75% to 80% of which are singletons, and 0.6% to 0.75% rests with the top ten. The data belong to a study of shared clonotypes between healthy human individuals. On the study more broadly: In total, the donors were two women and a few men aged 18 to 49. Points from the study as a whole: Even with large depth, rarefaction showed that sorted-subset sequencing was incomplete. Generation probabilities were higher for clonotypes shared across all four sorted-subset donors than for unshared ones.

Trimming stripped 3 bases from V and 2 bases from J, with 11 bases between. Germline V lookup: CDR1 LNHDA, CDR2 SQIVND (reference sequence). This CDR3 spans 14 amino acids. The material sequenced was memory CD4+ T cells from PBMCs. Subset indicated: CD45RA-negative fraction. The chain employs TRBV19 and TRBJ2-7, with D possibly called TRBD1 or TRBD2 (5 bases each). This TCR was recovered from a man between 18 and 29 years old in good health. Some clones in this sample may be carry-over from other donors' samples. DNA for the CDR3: TGTGCCAGTAGTATCCGGGACGGGCCCTACGAGCAGTACTTC. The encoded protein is CASSIRDGPYEQYF.